This TCR beta chain was recovered during a study of T-cell reconstitution after alpha-beta-depleted transplantation in children. V was cut by 3 bases and J by 1 base, with 12 bases left in between. The CDR3 is made up of 16 amino acids. Germline V lookup: CDR1 SGHTA, CDR2 FQGTGA. Notes on the study in general: Newly produced T cells mostly provided counts and TCRbeta diversity after one year, as hyperexpanded clones declined.

This clonotype was counted between two and nine times. What it binds is unknown. The TCRbeta library was prepared with unique molecular identifiers. TCRdb reprocessed the PCR reads via MiXCR and lists one record per CDR3 protein. Altogether about 300,000 distinct CDR3 sequences are present, roughly 7.8% being singletons, with the ten largest covering around 9.8%. The receptor's source is a female patient aged 2 to 10 who had a stem cell transplant for Fanconi anemia, so the T cells may come from the graft donor. V and J are TRBV7-3 and TRBJ2-2; maybe TRBD1 (5 bases). This sample comprised peripheral blood, obtained 360 days after TCRalphabeta/CD19-depleted stem cell transplant. DNA for the CDR3: TGTGCCAGCAGCTTTCAGGGAAGGGGGAACACCGGGGAGCTGTTTTTT. Protein: CASSFQGRGNTGELFF.